The 18 T cell receptor beta chains reported below all come from one sample, sequenced in a study of low-dose radiotherapy and immunotherapy resistance in tumors. Both TCRalpha and TCRbeta chains were reverse transcribed with V-gene-specific primers. Both a constant-region primer and a V-primer adapter served to amplify TCRs across approximately 19 PCR cycles. One entry per CDR3 protein, called by TCRdb with MiXCR from the reads. This table has 14,000 to 15,000 distinct CDR3 sequences, about half appearing once. The receptor set was obtained from a human donor with advanced metastatic prostate, ovarian, gallbladder or colorectal cancer (not recorded which). This table probably holds off-target reads from a library built for another chain.

This rearrangement joins TRBV10-3 to TRBJ2-1; TRBD1 or TRBD2 may be the D gene (5 bases each). This CDR3 region has 14 residues. CDR1 and CDR2 from the germline V gene are ENHRY and SYGVKD. Trimming removed 4 bases at V and 7 bases at J, with 14 bases between. In DNA form, the CDR3 reads TGTGCCATCAGTGTACGGCAGGGCGGGAATGAGCAGTTCTTC. Its protein is CAISVRQGGNEQFF.

V gene TRBV5-1 combines with J gene TRBJ2-2, with unresolved D. The germline V gene has CDR1 SGHRS and CDR2 YFSETQ. There are 11 residues in the CDR3. The ends were cut back, 8 bases at V and 5 bases at J, with 7 bases in the middle. The CDR3 nucleotides are TGCGCCAGTAGTCGAACCGGGGAGCTGTTTTTT. Protein sequence: CASSRTGELFF. The whole variable domain, remainder taken from reference TRBV5-1 and TRBJ2-2, is KAGVTQTPRYLIKTRGQQVTLSCSPISGHRSVSWYQQTPGQGLQFLFEYFSETQRNKGNFPGRFSGRQFSNSRSEMNVSTLELGDSALYLCASSRTGELFFGEGSRLTVL.

This clonotype was seen more than once but under ten times. The CDR3 DNA reads TGTGCCAGCAGCGGATTGGTGGCGGAGCAGTACTTC. It encodes CASSGLVAEQYF. The chain joins TRBV28 to TRBJ2-7; D remains ambiguous. This CDR3 contains 12 residues. Germline V CDR1 and CDR2: MDHEN, SYDVKM. V was cut by 6 bases and J by 7 bases, with 13 bases left in between.

This chain uses TRBV2 with TRBJ1-5; the D is unclear. The V end was cut by 2 bases, the J end by 3 bases, with 8 bases between. The CDR3 extends over 14 amino acids. Looked up from germline, CDR1 is SNHLY and CDR2 is FYNNEI. CDR3 sequence reads: CASSERQHNQPQHF. For the CDR3, the DNA is TGTGCCAGCAGTGAAAGGCAGCACAATCAGCCCCAGCATTTT.

This chain links TRBV12-3 or TRBV12-4 with TRBJ2-2, with 7 bases fitting TRBD1. The CDR3 runs 16 residues. Trimming at V came to 5 bases and at J to 0 bases, leaving 6 bases not matched to a gene. DNA of the CDR3: TGTGCCAGCAGTCGCTGGGACAGTCCGAACACCGGGGAGCTGTTTTTT. It yields the protein CASSRWDSPNTGELFF.

This sequence joins TRBV18 and TRBJ2-7, with D uncertain. The germline gives CDR1 KGHSH, CDR2 LQKENI. This CDR3 has 14 residues. The V and J ends lost 3 bases and 3 bases respectively, with 12 bases between them. As DNA, the CDR3 is TGTGCCAGCTCACCGTCTGGAACGGGCTACGAGCAGTACTTC. This codes for CASSPSGTGYEQYF.

With regard to this clonotype: Because the CDR3 is missing its conserved closing phenylalanine or tryptophan, this is likely a read error. The limits of the CDR3 on the DNA are not certain, so only TCRdb's listed CDR3 is given. This chain uses TRBV14 with TRBJ2-1; TRBD2 is taken as the D call from the table, unchecked against the DNA. Germline CDR1 reads SGHDN; CDR2 reads FVKESK. The length of the CDR3 is 13 amino acids, counting both ends. Here the CDR3 reads CASSQPTSPDFLR.

This clonotype turned up a few times. CDR3 sequence (DNA): TGTGCCAGCAGCACCGACAGATTGAACACTGAAGCTTTCTTT. Translation gives CASSTDRLNTEAFF. This chain connects TRBV5-4 to TRBJ1-1, with D possibly TRBD1 on 5 matching bases. The CDR3 consists of 14 residues. V was pared by 4 bases and J by 0 bases, with 10 bases between. Germline CDR1 SGHNT, CDR2 YYREEE (reference sequence).

This clonotype was seen more than once but under ten times. The chain uses TRBV9 and TRBJ1-5; possibly TRBD1 for D (5 bases). This CDR3 is 14 amino acids long. V was pared by 0 bases and J by 3 bases, with 7 bases between. Germline loops: CDR1 SGDLS, CDR2 YYNGEE. The CDR3 protein is CASSVDGANQPQHF. CDR3 bases: TGTGCCAGCAGCGTAGATGGGGCCAATCAGCCCCAGCATTTT.

The chain combines TRBV2 with TRBJ1-1; D may be TRBD1 (6 bases). The CDR3 totals 14 residues. Trimming removed 6 bases from V and 4 bases from J, with 15 bases in between. The V gene's germline CDR1 is SNHLY and CDR2 FYNNEI. This chain's CDR3 is CASSVFQGSTEAFF. The CDR3 region has the DNA TGTGCCAGCAGCGTATTCCAGGGGAGCACTGAAGCTTTCTTT.

This clonotype was counted a single time. The chain has TRBV10-3 and TRBJ2-7, with unresolved D. The V and J ends lost 3 bases and 0 bases respectively, with 9 bases between them. This CDR3 has 14 residues. Germline lookup yields CDR1 ENHRY and CDR2 SYGVKD. CDR3 sequence reads: CAISDNRNSYEQYF. CDR3 nucleotides: TGTGCCATCAGTGACAACAGAAACTCCTACGAGCAGTACTTC.

The J gene is TRBJ1-2, the V gene TRBV2; D is ambiguous. Germline CDR1 reads SNHLY; CDR2 reads FYNNEI. This CDR3 has 13 amino acids. The germline V and J ends were trimmed by 6 bases and 5 bases, with 13 bases remaining between them. CDR3: CASSAIGNYGYTF. In DNA, the CDR3 is TGTGCCAGCAGCGCGATTGGAAATTATGGCTACACCTTC.

This sequence joins TRBV18 and TRBJ2-2; 7 nucleotides line up with TRBD2. The V gene end was trimmed by 2 bases and the J gene end by 4 bases; junction bases not matched to a gene: 7. The germline V gene encodes CDR1 KGHSH and CDR2 LQKENI. The CDR3 loop spans 16 amino acids. CDR3 in amino acids: CASSPNGGRSTGELFF. Here the CDR3 DNA reads TGTGCCAGCTCACCAAACGGGGGGAGATCCACCGGGGAGCTGTTTTTT.

V gene TRBV7-9 combines with J gene TRBJ2-6; no clear D. V was pared by 0 bases and J by 4 bases, with 1 base between. Germline V gives CDR1 SEHNR, CDR2 FQNEAQ (reference sequence). The CDR3 totals 13 residues. This CDR3 is CASSLAGANVLTF. CDR3 DNA: TGTGCCAGCAGCTTAGCGGGGGCCAACGTCCTGACTTTC.

This clonotype qualifies as medium-sized. The rearrangement uses TRBV28 and TRBJ2-7, with 7 nucleotides matching TRBD1. The CDR3 totals 15 residues. With V trimmed by 2 bases and J by 3 bases, 7 bases remained unmatched. Germline-derived CDR1 and CDR2 are MDHEN and SYDVKM. The CDR3 loop is CASSLPGTESYEQYF. CDR3 nucleotides: TGTGCCAGCAGTTTACCCGGGACAGAAAGCTACGAGCAGTACTTC.

V usage is TRBV4-1 and J usage is TRBJ1-5; D unclear. CDR1 MGHRA and CDR2 YSYEKL come from the germline V gene. Trimming cost V 0 bases and J 3 bases, with 12 bases left between them. The CDR3 length is 16 residues. The CDR3 DNA follows: TGCGCCAGCAGCCAAGAGGAGAGGCCAATCAATCAGCCCCAGCATTTT. Its protein is CASSQEERPINQPQHF.

This clonotype came up a few times. The DNA for the CDR3 is TGTGCCAGCAGAAGGACTTACGACTACGAGCAGTACTTC. Amino acids: CASRRTYDYEQYF. The V call is TRBV6-5, the J call TRBJ2-7; D may be TRBD2 (5 bases). This CDR3 contains 13 residues. Between the trimmed V and J ends, which lost 6 bases and 3 bases, there was a span of 12 bases. Germline V gene lookup returns CDR1 MNHEY and CDR2 SVGAGI.

This clonotype was observed a handful of times. J is TRBJ1-5 and V is TRBV5-6, with a tentative D call TRBD1 (5 bases). The length of the CDR3 is 17 residues. Germline V gene sequence: CDR1 SGHDT, CDR2 YYEEEE. The germline V and J ends were trimmed by 1 base and 11 bases, with 25 bases remaining between them. The CDR3 nucleotides are TGTGCCAGCAGCTTGAGCGAGAGGAGACACGCCGAAGGGGCCCAGCATTTT. Its protein is CASSLSERRHAEGAQHF. The full variable domain, in which reference TRBV5-6 and TRBJ1-5 provide the parts outside the CDR3, is DAGVTQSPTHLIKTRGQQVTLRCSPKSGHDTVSWYQQALGQGPQFIFQYYEEEERQRGNFPDRFSGHQFPNYSSELNVNALLLGDSALYLCASSLSERRHAEGAQHFGDGTRLSIL.